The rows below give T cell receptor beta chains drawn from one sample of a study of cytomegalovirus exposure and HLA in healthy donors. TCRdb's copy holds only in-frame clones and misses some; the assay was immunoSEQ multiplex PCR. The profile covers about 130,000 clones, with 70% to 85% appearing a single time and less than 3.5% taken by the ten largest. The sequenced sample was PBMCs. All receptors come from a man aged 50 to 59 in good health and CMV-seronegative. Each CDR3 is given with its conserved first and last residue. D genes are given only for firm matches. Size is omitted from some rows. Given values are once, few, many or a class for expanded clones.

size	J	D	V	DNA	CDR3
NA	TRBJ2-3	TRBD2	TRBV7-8	TGTGCCAGCAGCTCGCTGGTAGCGGGGGGGTACACAGATACGCAGTATTTT	CASSSLVAGGYTDTQYF
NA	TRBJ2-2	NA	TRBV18	TGTGCCAGCTCACGTGGTTCTGCGAGAACCGGGGAGCTGTTTTTT	CASSRGSARTGELFF
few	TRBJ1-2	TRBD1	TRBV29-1	TGCAGCGTTCTATTCGACAGGGTGAATGGCTACACCTTC	CSVLFDRVNGYTF
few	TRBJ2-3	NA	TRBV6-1	TGTGCCAGCACCCAAGGGGGTGACGCAGATACGCAGTATTTT	CASTQGGDADTQYF
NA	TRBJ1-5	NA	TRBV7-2	TGTGCCAGCAGCCCTCAGGCTGGTCAGCCCCAGCATTTT	CASSPQAGQPQHF
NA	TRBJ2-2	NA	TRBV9	TGTGCCAGCAGCGTAGTGGGGGGGCACGACACCGGGGAGCTGTTTTTT	CASSVVGGHDTGELFF
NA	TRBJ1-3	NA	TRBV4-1	TGCGCCAGCAGCCAAAACAGGGTTTCTGGAAACACCATATATTTT	CASSQNRVSGNTIYF
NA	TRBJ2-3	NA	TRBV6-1	TGTGCCAGCAGTGTATCTGGCGGAGAGGGGACACATACGCAGTATTTT	CASSVSGGEGTHTQYF
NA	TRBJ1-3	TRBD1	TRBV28	TGTGCCAGCATTACCTCGGACAGGGGAAACACCATATATTTT	CASITSDRGNTIYF
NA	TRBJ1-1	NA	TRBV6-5	TGTGCCAGCGGGGGCGTAATGAACACTGAAGCTTTCTTT	CASGGVMNTEAFF
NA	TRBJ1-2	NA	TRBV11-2	TGTGCCAGCAGCTTTCAACCGGGTATGGGTGGCTACACCTTC	CASSFQPGMGGYTF
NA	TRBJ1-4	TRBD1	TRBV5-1	TGCGCCAGTAGCTTGGCGTCGCAGGGGGGTGAAAAACTGTTTTTT	CASSLASQGGEKLFF
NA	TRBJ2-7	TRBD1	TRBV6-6	TGTGCCAGCAGCCTGGGACAGGGGGCTTCCTACGAGCAGTACTTC	CASSLGQGASYEQYF
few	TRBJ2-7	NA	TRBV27	TGTGCCAGCAGTTTGGCGGGGTCCTTTGGGGAGCAGTACTTC	CASSLAGSFGEQYF
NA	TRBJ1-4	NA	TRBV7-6	TGTGCCAGCAGCTTAAATGGTCCGGGTGAAAAACTGTTTTTT	CASSLNGPGEKLFF
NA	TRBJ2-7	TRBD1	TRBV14	TGTGCCAGCAGCCAAGTGTTCGACAGGGTGAAAGAGCAGTACTTC	CASSQVFDRVKEQYF
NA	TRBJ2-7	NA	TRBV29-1	TGCAGCGTTGACGGGGGTGAGGACGAGCAGTACTTC	CSVDGGEDEQYF